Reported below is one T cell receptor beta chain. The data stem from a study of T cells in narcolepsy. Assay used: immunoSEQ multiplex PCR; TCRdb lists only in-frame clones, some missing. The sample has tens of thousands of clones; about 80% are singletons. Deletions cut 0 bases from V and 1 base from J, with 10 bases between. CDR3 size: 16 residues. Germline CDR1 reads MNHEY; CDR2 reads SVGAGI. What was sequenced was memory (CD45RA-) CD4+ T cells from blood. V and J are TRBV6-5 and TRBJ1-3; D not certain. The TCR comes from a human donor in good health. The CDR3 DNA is TGTGCCAGCAGTTACTCTAGAGGTTCATCTGGAAACACCATATATTTT. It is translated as CASSYSRGSSGNTIYF.